Shown below are 9 T cell receptor beta chains from a single sample sequenced in a study of beta chain features in type 1 diabetes. The authors reverse transcribed all of the isolated RNA, so sequencing captured expressed TCRB transcripts. Clones were sequenced by immunoSEQ multiplex PCR, and TCRdb holds only the in-frame ones, with some missing. The sample includes 240,000 or so clones, 25% to 30% of them seen just once. Sequencing input: central memory CD4+ T cells from blood. These receptors all stem from a man between 25 and 39 years old in good health.

The chain carries TRBV9 and TRBJ2-5, with TRBD2 matching 15 bases. The CDR3 extends over 16 amino acids. CDR1 and CDR2 from the germline V gene are SGDLS and YYNGEE. The V gene end was trimmed by 4 bases and the J gene end by 5 bases; junction bases not matched to a gene: 6. The CDR3 DNA follows: TGTGCCAGCAGCCCGGGGACTAGCGGGAGGAGTGAGACCCAGTACTTC. Its translation: CASSPGTSGRSETQYF.

This clone has more than one count but fewer than ten. The chain employs TRBV29-1 and TRBJ1-2; D unclear. The CDR3 spans 14 residues. CDR1 is SQVTM, CDR2 ANQGSEA, per germline. Trimming pared 3 bases from V and 2 bases from J, leaving 13 bases between. The CDR3 DNA reads TGCAGCGTTGATGTCCCGCTACCCAACTATGGCTACACCTTC. It specifies CSVDVPLPNYGYTF.

This chain connects TRBV29-1 to TRBJ2-3, with 8 nucleotides matching TRBD2. V dropped 7 bases and J dropped 0; count of bases not matched to a gene: 6. This CDR3 contains 14 residues. Germline CDR1 reads SQVTM; CDR2 reads ANQGSEA. The CDR3 is CSADGRASTDTQYF. The DNA for the CDR3 is TGCAGCGCTGACGGGAGGGCCAGCACAGATACGCAGTATTTT.

In its sample, this clone was seen a few times. The chain recombines TRBV14 with TRBJ1-3; TRBD1 aligns across 9 bases. The CDR3 runs to 15 residues. V was pared by 1 base and J by 2 bases, with 0 bases of the junction left unmatched. Germline V gives CDR1 SGHDN, CDR2 FVKESK. CDR3 in amino acids: CASSQGQGAGNTIYF. The CDR3 DNA reads as TGTGCCAGCAGCCAAGGACAGGGGGCTGGAAACACCATATATTTT.

This clone was seen only a few times. The chain joins TRBV25-1 to TRBJ2-7; perhaps TRBD1 as D (6 bases). V lost 4 bases and J lost 4, with 8 bases in between. Germline V gene sequence: CDR1 MGHDK, CDR2 SYGVNS. CDR3 length: 12 residues. CDR3 in amino acids: CASSAGQYEQYF. The CDR3 nucleotides are TGTGCCAGCAGTGCCGGACAGTACGAGCAGTACTTC.

V usage is TRBV7-8 and J usage is TRBJ1-1; D perhaps matches TRBD1 (5 bases). Germline V gene sequence: CDR1 SGHVS, CDR2 FQNEAQ. CDR3 length equals 13 residues. V lost 4 bases and J 4 bases, leaving 10 bases between the germline ends. CDR3 in amino acids: CASSSRAGTEAFF. CDR3 DNA sequence: TGTGCCAGCAGCTCCAGGGCAGGCACTGAAGCTTTCTTT.

The rearrangement uses TRBV6-5 and TRBJ2-7; TRBD2 matches at 11 bases. This CDR3 is 14 amino acids long. Per germline, CDR1 MNHEY and CDR2 SVGAGI. V gave up 8 bases and J gave up 3 bases; unmatched junction bases: 6. Written as DNA, the CDR3 is TGTGCCAGCGGAACTAGCGGGGGTGACTACGAGCAGTACTTC. Amino acid sequence: CASGTSGGDYEQYF.

The rearrangement joins TRBV11-2 to TRBJ2-2, with 8 bases that match TRBD2. The germline gives CDR1 SGHAT, CDR2 FQNNGV. The CDR3 is 16 residues long. The trim removed 1 base at V and 8 bases at J, leaving 9 bases unmatched. CDR3 nucleotide sequence: TGTGCCAGCAGCTTAGGGCTAGCGGGCTTTGGTGGGGAGCTGTTTTTT. It encodes CASSLGLAGFGGELFF.

This clone was recorded a few times. This rearrangement joins TRBV6-5 to TRBJ2-5, with 11 bases lining up with TRBD1. Trimming cost V 5 bases and J 7 bases; bases outside gene matches: 6. Looked up from germline, CDR1 is MNHEY and CDR2 is SVGAGI. The CDR3 runs to 14 residues. CDR3 loop: CASSAPGTGGTQYF. The CDR3 nucleotides are TGTGCCAGCAGTGCCCCGGGGACAGGGGGGACCCAGTACTTC.